This T cell receptor beta chain was captured by sequencing in a study of siplizumab effects on memory and regulatory T cells. Using immunoSEQ multiplex PCR, the repertoire was profiled, and TCRdb retains in-frame clones only, with some absent. Of 100,000 or so clones listed, more than 90% are singletons. This clone has only one observation. The CDR3 runs 11 residues. The V gene's germline CDR1 is SGHRS and CDR2 YFSETQ. Trimming removed 4 bases from V and 4 bases from J, with 6 bases in between. The receptor's source is a human donor in good health. Some clones in this sample may be carry-over from other donors' samples. The sample comprised CD4+ T cells sorted from blood. V gene TRBV5-1 combines with J gene TRBJ2-7; D gene unclear. CDR3 coding DNA: TGCGCCAGCAGCATTGATTACGAGCAGTACTTC. This translates into CASSIDYEQYF.